This T cell receptor beta chain emerged from a study of Graves' ophthalmopathy and Graves' hyperthyroidism. Investigators amplified TCR beta CDR3 regions from RNA transcripts. HTBI-primed first-round RT-PCR preceded second-round multiplex PCR. MiXCR, applied by TCRdb to the multiplex PCR reads, yields one record per CDR3 protein. The sample consists of 620,000 or so distinct CDR3 sequences, 22% of them appearing once. Germline V lookup: CDR1 DFQATT, CDR2 SNEGSKA (reference sequence). CDR3 length equals 14 residues. The V end was cut by 5 bases, the J end by 1 base, with 11 bases between. This clonotype was recorded a few times.

This TCR came from a woman younger than 30 with stable Graves' hyperthyroidism. Some clones in this sample may be carry-over from other donors' samples. The genes are TRBV20-1 and TRBJ2-2; D tentatively fits TRBD1 or TRBD2 (5 bases each). Sequencing input: peripheral blood. Here the CDR3 reads CSALGPKNTGELFF. DNA for the CDR3: TGCAGTGCTCTGGGACCCAAGAACACCGGGGAGCTGTTTTTT.